This T cell receptor (beta chain) is from a study of shared clonotypes between healthy human individuals. A note on this clone: Other DNA sequences from this sample encode an identical CDR3 as well.

The authors split each subset's genomic DNA evenly across several immunoSEQ plates. TCRdb's table, derived via immunoSEQ multiplex PCR, lists solely in-frame clones and lacks some. The sample has about 980,000 clones, approximately 80% seen once. The CDR3 has 12 amino acids. Trimming shortened V by 1 base and J by 3 bases, and 4 bases separated the two germline ends. In germline, CDR1 is SGHTA, CDR2 FQGNSA. This TCR came from a man aged 18 to 29 in good health. The V call is TRBV7-2, the J call TRBJ2-7; D not certain. Sequencing used memory CD4+ T cells sorted from blood. The subset here: CD45RA-negative fraction. DNA of the CDR3: TGTGCCAGCAGCTTAGGACGCTACGAGCAGTACTTC. Translated: CASSLGRYEQYF.